What follows are 29 T cell receptor beta chains derived from one specimen sequenced in a study of blood T cell repertoires in COVID-19. The assay was immunoSEQ multiplex PCR, and TCRdb's table has in-frame clones only and misses some. The sample carries more than 300,000 clones, 85% to 90% recorded once. Sequenced input: PBMCs or T cells enriched from blood (not recorded which). The source of these receptors is a man aged 25-45 years who had recovered from COVID-19.

The chain recombines TRBV11-3 with TRBJ2-3; D is unresolved. Trimming took off 5 bases at V and 2 bases at J, with 20 bases between the two ends. CDR1 SGHNT and CDR2 YENEEA come from the germline V gene. This CDR3 spans 17 amino acids. The CDR3 bases are TGTGCCAGCAGCGATTTTTCTTCGCAGGCCCTCACAGATACGCAGTATTTT. Translated: CASSDFSSQALTDTQYF. The full variable domain, completed using reference TRBV11-3 and TRBJ2-3, is EAGVVQSPRYKIIEKKQPVAFWCNPISGHNTLYWYLQNLGQGPELLIRYENEEAVDDSQLPKDRFSAERLKGVDSTLKIQPAELGDSAVYLCASSDFSSQALTDTQYFGPGTRLTVL.

This clone was counted only a few times. The V call is TRBV4-1, the J call TRBJ2-7; TRBD2 aligns across 15 bases. V was pared by 1 base and J by 4 bases, with 5 bases of the junction left unmatched. Germline V CDR1 and CDR2: MGHRA, YSYEKL. The CDR3 is 17 residues long. CDR3 nucleotide sequence: TGCGCCAGCAGCCAAGGGTGGACTAGCGGGGGGGCTTACGAGCAGTACTTC. This sequence encodes CASSQGWTSGGAYEQYF.

The rearrangement uses TRBV7-6 and TRBJ2-5, with 9 bases lining up with TRBD2. The junction had 8 bases not matched to a gene; V was cut back by 2 bases and J by 4 bases. CDR1 and CDR2 from the germline V gene are SGHVS and FNYEAQ. The CDR3 totals 16 residues. CDR3 residues: CASSLTWRGGAETQYF. The CDR3, as DNA: TGTGCCAGCAGCTTAACGTGGCGGGGGGGCGCAGAGACCCAGTACTTC.

The chain recombines TRBV19 with TRBJ1-1, with D possibly TRBD1 on 5 matching bases. Germline CDR1 and CDR2: LNHDA and SQIVND (reference sequence). V dropped 3 bases and J dropped 6 bases, with 14 bases sitting between them. The CDR3 loop spans 14 amino acids. Here the CDR3 DNA reads TGTGCCAGTAGTATTTACGGGGGGAATCCTGAAGCTTTCTTT. Translating it yields CASSIYGGNPEAFF.

This CDR3 is CASSRGGRSTGELFF. As DNA, the CDR3 is TGTGCCAGCAGTCGGGGCGGGAGAAGCACCGGGGAGCTGTTTTTT. This sequence joins TRBV27 and TRBJ2-2; 7 bases align to TRBD2. The V gene end was trimmed by 5 bases and the J gene end by 4 bases; junction bases not matched to a gene: 7. The CDR3 sequence is 15 residues long. The germline CDR1 and CDR2 sequences are MNHEY and SMNVEV (reference sequence).

The chain carries TRBV6-2 or TRBV6-3 and TRBJ2-7; no definite D call. This CDR3 region has 14 residues. Trimming took off 0 bases at V and 9 bases at J, with 15 bases between the two ends. The germline V gene encodes CDR1 MNHEY and CDR2 SVGEGT. The CDR3 protein is CASSYSRGVLRQYF. DNA of the CDR3: TGTGCCAGCAGTTACTCGAGAGGAGTCCTAAGGCAGTACTTC.

Only one count was recorded for this clone. The rearrangement joins TRBV5-4 to TRBJ2-7; D perhaps matches TRBD2 (5 bases). This CDR3 region has 15 residues. V was trimmed by 3 bases and J by 1 base, leaving 14 bases between them. The germline CDR1 and CDR2 sequences are SGHNT and YYREEE (reference sequence). This CDR3 is CASSSPYSGSYEQYF. DNA for the CDR3: TGTGCCAGCAGCTCTCCTTACTCGGGATCCTACGAGCAGTACTTC.

The V gene is TRBV6-4, the J gene TRBJ1-5; D ambiguous. V dropped 2 bases and J dropped 0 bases, with 8 bases sitting between them. The CDR3 is 15 residues long. Germline CDR1 MRHNA, CDR2 SNTAGT. The chain's CDR3 is CASSDPRVSNQPQHF. The CDR3 nucleotides read TGTGCCAGCAGTGACCCGAGGGTTAGCAATCAGCCCCAGCATTTT.

This sequence joins TRBV6-5 and TRBJ2-5, with 9 bases matching TRBD2. The CDR3 is 15 amino acids. Germline values: CDR1 MNHEY, CDR2 SVGAGI. Unmatched junction bases numbered 6, after V lost 2 bases and J lost 5 bases. The CDR3 spells CASSYGTSRAETQYF. For the CDR3, the DNA is TGTGCCAGCAGTTACGGGACTAGCCGGGCGGAGACCCAGTACTTC.

The rearrangement joins TRBV11-2 to TRBJ1-5; D is ambiguous. The ends were cut back, 3 bases at V and 3 bases at J, with 12 bases in the middle. CDR1 SGHAT and CDR2 FQNNGV come from the germline V gene. The CDR3 has 15 residues. CDR3 protein: CASSLEAGSNQPQHF. DNA of the CDR3: TGTGCCAGCAGCTTGGAGGCCGGTTCCAATCAGCCCCAGCATTTT.

The CDR3 bases are TGTGCCAGCAGTCCGAGCTCCTACGAGCAGTACTTC. This sequence encodes CASSPSSYEQYF. V and J are TRBV28 and TRBJ2-7; no reliable D call. The CDR3 length is 12 residues. Germline CDR1 reads MDHEN; CDR2 reads SYDVKM. The germline V and J ends were trimmed by 5 bases and 0 bases, with 5 bases remaining between them.

V usage is TRBV5-1 and J usage is TRBJ1-1; D is possibly TRBD1 (5 bases). Germline CDR1 SGHRS, CDR2 YFSETQ. CDR3 size: 13 residues. V gave up 4 bases and J gave up 4 bases, with 11 bases separating them. CDR3 amino acids: CASSPMGGTEAFF. Here the CDR3 DNA reads TGCGCCAGCAGCCCAATGGGGGGCACTGAAGCTTTCTTT.

The chain is built from TRBV6-5 and TRBJ2-4; TRBD1 aligns across 9 bases. The length of the CDR3 is 15 residues. Germline V gene data show CDR1 as MNHEY and CDR2 as SVGAGI. V dropped 6 bases and J dropped 8; count of bases not matched to a gene: 11. The CDR3 here is CASRGQGLPGDIQYF. The CDR3 bases are TGTGCCAGCAGAGGACAGGGGCTGCCCGGGGACATTCAGTACTTC.

The chain has TRBV7-9 and TRBJ2-5; no clear D gene. The V end was cut by 4 bases, the J end by 9 bases, with 15 bases between. CDR1 is SEHNR and CDR2 is FQNEAQ in the germline V gene (reference sequence). The CDR3 is made up of 13 amino acids. The CDR3 nucleotides are TGTGCCAGCAGCTCAGTTCCGGGTACGGCCCAGTACTTC. It is translated as CASSSVPGTAQYF.

The count of this clone is one. The J gene is TRBJ2-1, the V gene TRBV10-1; TRBD2 aligns across 9 bases. This CDR3 is built from 16 residues. In germline, CDR1 is WNHNN, CDR2 SYGVQD (reference sequence). Trimming removed 11 bases from V and 0 bases from J; junction bases left unmatched: 11. The CDR3 sequence is CAGFKAGGRSYNEQFF. CDR3 nucleotides: TGCGCCGGTTTTAAGGCGGGAGGGCGCTCCTACAATGAGCAGTTCTTC.

The chain joins TRBV14 to TRBJ2-1; a weak D match, TRBD2 (5 bases). Germline CDR1 SGHDN, CDR2 FVKESK. V lost 7 bases, J lost 0 bases, and 10 bases lay in between. The CDR3 extends over 14 amino acids. This CDR3 reads CASTEGSSYNEQFF. CDR3 sequence (DNA): TGTGCCAGCACAGAGGGTTCCTCCTACAATGAGCAGTTCTTC.

This clone was seen only once. CDR3 residues: CASSQTGTSNYGYTF. As DNA, the CDR3 is TGTGCCAGCAGCCAGACAGGGACCTCTAACTATGGCTACACCTTC. The gene calls are TRBV3-1 (or the pseudogene TRBV3-2) and TRBJ1-2; 7 bases fit TRBD1. This CDR3 region has 15 residues. The V gene's germline CDR1 is LGHDT and CDR2 YNNKEL (reference sequence). V trimming: 3 bases; J trimming: 0 bases; junction bases outside the gene matches: 4.

J is TRBJ1-4 and V is TRBV25-1; 8 nucleotides agree with TRBD1. Germline V gene lookup returns CDR1 MGHDK and CDR2 SYGVNS. There are 16 residues in the CDR3. V was pared by 3 bases and J by 8 bases, with 11 bases of the junction left unmatched. As DNA, the CDR3 is TGTGCCAGCAGTGACTTCCGAGGACAGGGTAACGAAAAACTGTTTTTT. Translated: CASSDFRGQGNEKLFF. Full variable domain (remainder filled in from reference TRBV25-1 and TRBJ1-4): EADIYQTPRYLVIGTGKKITLECSQTMGHDKMYWYQQDPGMELHLIHYSYGVNSTEKGDLSSESTVSRIRTEHFPLTLESARPSHTSQYLCASSDFRGQGNEKLFFGSGTQLSVL.

The chain combines TRBV5-4 with TRBJ1-2; D ambiguous. CDR1 and CDR2 from the germline V gene are SGHNT and YYREEE (reference sequence). The CDR3 loop spans 13 amino acids. V gave up 0 bases and J gave up 1 base, with 4 bases separating them. The CDR3 loop is CASSLDSNYGYTF. DNA of the CDR3: TGTGCCAGCAGCTTGGACAGTAACTATGGCTACACCTTC.

The chain carries TRBV6-5 and TRBJ2-7, with a possible D match to TRBD1 (5 bases). Trimming stripped 4 bases from V and 2 bases from J, with 9 bases between. Germline V gene data show CDR1 as MNHEY and CDR2 as SVGAGI. This CDR3 is built from 13 residues. CDR3 coding DNA: TGTGCCAGCAGTTTAGAGACAGCCTACGAGCAGTACTTC. The encoded protein is CASSLETAYEQYF.

The gene calls are TRBV27 and TRBJ1-5; D not certain. This CDR3 has 12 residues. CDR1 MNHEY and CDR2 SMNVEV come from the germline V gene (reference sequence). Between the trimmed V and J ends, which lost 10 bases and 2 bases, there was a span of 9 bases. CDR3 sequence reads: CATGEGNQPQHF. CDR3 DNA sequence: TGTGCCACCGGGGAGGGCAATCAGCCCCAGCATTTT.

The chain is built from TRBV29-1 and TRBJ2-2; 9 nucleotides match TRBD2. The CDR3 sequence is 14 residues long. Germline values: CDR1 SQVTM, CDR2 ANQGSEA. V lost 7 bases to trimming and J lost 6 bases; unmatched junction nucleotides: 9. The CDR3 here is CSAVGGLAPGELFF. CDR3 in DNA: TGCAGCGCCGTTGGGGGACTAGCCCCCGGGGAGCTGTTTTTT.

J is TRBJ1-1 and V is TRBV2, with D uncertain. CDR1 SNHLY and CDR2 FYNNEI come from the germline V gene. With 4 bases removed from V and 8 bases from J, the gap between germline ends came to 20 bases. The length of the CDR3 is 15 residues. The CDR3 protein is CASSGFVLSPPEAFF. The CDR3 coding sequence is TGTGCCAGCAGTGGATTCGTACTTTCCCCTCCGGAAGCTTTCTTT.

This clone showed up just a few times. The chain joins TRBV3-1 (or the pseudogene TRBV3-2) to TRBJ2-1, with D possibly TRBD2 on 6 matching bases. V shed 6 bases and J shed 5 bases, with 11 bases lying between them. Germline V gives CDR1 LGHDT, CDR2 YNNKEL (reference sequence). The CDR3 contains 13 residues. The CDR3 region is CASRLDYNNEQFF. The CDR3 coding sequence is TGTGCCAGCAGATTGGACTATAACAATGAGCAGTTCTTC.

The chain couples TRBV7-9 to TRBJ1-4, with D possibly TRBD1 on 6 matching bases. The length of the CDR3 is 15 residues. V gave up 5 bases and J gave up 0 bases, with 10 bases separating them. The germline CDR1 and CDR2 sequences are SEHNR and FQNEAQ (reference sequence). CDR3 in amino acids: CASSTQGTTNEKLFF. The CDR3 nucleotides are TGTGCCAGCAGCACCCAGGGGACAACTAATGAAAAACTGTTTTTT.

This sequence joins TRBV10-1 and TRBJ2-5; D ambiguous. The ends were cut back, 3 bases at V and 5 bases at J, with 10 bases in the middle. Germline V lookup: CDR1 WNHNN, CDR2 SYGVQD (reference sequence). This CDR3 spans 13 amino acids. The CDR3 DNA reads as TGCGCCAGCAGTGATAGAGGTTGGGAGACCCAGTACTTC. It translates to CASSDRGWETQYF.

The chain joins TRBV27 to TRBJ1-2; TRBD1 agrees at 12 bases. The CDR3 has 16 residues. The junction had 10 bases not matched to a gene; V was cut back by 6 bases and J by 5 bases. CDR1 MNHEY and CDR2 SMNVEV come from the germline V gene (reference sequence). CDR3 residues: CASRPGTGGLRYGYTF. The CDR3 DNA reads TGTGCCAGCAGGCCCGGGACAGGGGGCCTGAGGTATGGCTACACCTTC.

The chain couples TRBV7-8 to TRBJ2-7; 9 bases map to TRBD2. The CDR3 is 21 residues long. The germline gives CDR1 SGHVS, CDR2 FQNEAQ. J lost 2 bases, V lost 2 bases, and 22 bases had no gene match. In DNA, the CDR3 is TGTGCCAGCAGCTTATTGGAAGGGACTAGCTTCTTCAAGGTCCCCCCCTACGAGCAGTACTTC. Translation gives CASSLLEGTSFFKVPPYEQYF.

CDR3 in amino acids: CATREEGTSGQGRPLTTPYEQYF. The DNA of the CDR3 is TGTGCCACCAGGGAGGAAGGGACTAGCGGGCAAGGAAGGCCCCTCACGACCCCGTACGAGCAGTACTTC. The gene calls are TRBV15 and TRBJ2-7, with TRBD2 matching 12 bases. Germline V gene lookup returns CDR1 LNHNV and CDR2 YYDKDF (reference sequence). J lost 4 bases, V lost 6 bases, and 31 bases had no gene match. The CDR3 is made up of 23 amino acids.